The source of this T cell receptor (beta chain) is a study of T cells in Graves' hyperthyroidism and ophthalmopathy. This clonotype was seen many times. Its antigen is not identified. Notes on the study in general: In the analysis, a 13 V-J model separated ophthalmopathy from stable hyperthyroidism.

Amplification of TCR beta CDR3 regions used RNA as the template. RT-PCR in the first round (using the HTBI primer set) targeted the TCR CDR3. TCRdb reprocessed the multiplex PCR reads via MiXCR and lists one record per CDR3 protein. The sample shows under 550,000 distinct CDR3 sequences, approximately 13% of them seen only once. V lost 1 base to trimming and J lost 4 bases, with 14 bases between them. CDR3 length equals 14 residues. Germline CDR1 DFQATT, CDR2 SNEGSKA (reference sequence). A patient was excluded if there was uncontrolled infection, other autoimmune disease, pregnancy or lactation. This chain uses TRBV20-1 with TRBJ2-7, with D possibly being TRBD1 (7 bases). The sequence derives from a woman aged 18-29 years with Graves' hyperthyroidism. What was sequenced was blood. The CDR3 bases are TGCAGTGCTAGAGTCCGCAGGGGGGTATACGAGCAGTACTTC. It is translated as CSARVRRGVYEQYF.